What follows describes a single TCR beta chain. Its target is unknown. These data originate in a study of cytomegalovirus exposure and HLA in healthy donors. Overall study results and limits: When analyzed later, a missense DCLRE1C variant was found to be linked to TCR beta V- and J-gene trimming. Sequencing artifact likely explains a cluster of highly shared sequence variants.

Trimming removed 1 base at V and 2 bases at J, with 6 bases between. CDR3 size: 12 residues. Germline V lookup: CDR1 GTSNPN, CDR2 SVGIG (reference sequence). The study ran its PCR with 60 Vbeta and 13 Jbeta primers. TCRdb's copy holds only in-frame clones and misses some; the assay was immunoSEQ multiplex PCR. The sample holds 150,000 to 200,000 clones, 60% to 85% seen once. Sequences were obtained from PBMCs. The receptor comes from a female donor in good health and CMV-seronegative. The chain has TRBV30 and TRBJ2-7; D gene unclear. The CDR3 spells CAWSDTTYEQYF. CDR3 nucleotide sequence: TGTGCCTGGAGTGATACAACCTACGAGCAGTACTTC.